This passage covers 12 T cell receptor beta chains from one sample sequenced in a study of PD-1 blockade in classical Hodgkin lymphoma. Some clones are missing from TCRdb's copy, which holds only in-frame ones; the method was immunoSEQ multiplex PCR. This table holds almost 85,000 clones, roughly nine tenths found once. All patients experienced relapse after autologous stem cell transplantation, and brentuximab vedotin exposure was variable. The sequenced sample was peripheral blood mononuclear cells (PBMCs), obtained at baseline. The source is a human donor with classical Hodgkin lymphoma.

This chain uses TRBV14 with TRBJ2-7; 12 bases are shared with TRBD2. CDR1 and CDR2 (germline): SGHDN, FVKESK. The V gene end was trimmed by 0 bases and the J gene end by 2 bases; junction bases not matched to a gene: 17. This CDR3 contains 21 residues. CDR3 DNA: TGTGCCAGCAGCCAAGATCGGGGAAATCGCCTAGCGGGAGGGCGAGCCTACGAGCAGTACTTC. Amino acids: CASSQDRGNRLAGGRAYEQYF.

The chain employs TRBV5-1 and TRBJ1-4, with D tentatively TRBD1 (5 bases). The CDR3 has 16 amino acids. From germline, CDR1 is SGHRS and CDR2 YFSETQ. V lost 3 bases, J lost 0 bases, and 12 bases lay in between. The CDR3, as DNA: TGCGCCAGCAGCTCTCTCCCAGGGACAACTAATGAAAAACTGTTTTTT. It yields the protein CASSSLPGTTNEKLFF.

Worth noting for this clone: In the same sample, other DNA sequences code for this CDR3. The rearrangement joins TRBV30 to TRBJ2-3; 8 nucleotides line up with TRBD1. The CDR3 totals 15 residues. The germline CDR1 and CDR2 sequences are GTSNPN and SVGIG (reference sequence). Losses at the gene ends were 7 bases for V and 3 bases for J; bases not matched to a gene: 12. CDR3 sequence: CALAPGTGLTDTQYF. As DNA, the CDR3 is TGTGCCTTGGCCCCCGGGACAGGACTTACAGATACGCAGTATTTT. Filled out from reference TRBV30 and TRBJ2-3, the complete variable domain reads SQTIHQWPATLVQPVGSPLSLECTVEGTSNPNLYWYRQAAGRGLQLLFYSVGIGQISSEVPQNLSASRPQDRQFILSSKKLLLSDSGFYLCALAPGTGLTDTQYFGPGTRLTVL.

V and J are TRBV27 and TRBJ1-1; maybe TRBD1 (5 bases). The germline gives CDR1 MNHEY, CDR2 SMNVEV (reference sequence). Trimming removed 2 bases from V and 3 bases from J, with 19 bases in between. The CDR3 extends over 17 amino acids. CDR3 protein: CASSLAPGIGWDTEAFF. The CDR3 DNA reads TGTGCCAGCAGTTTAGCCCCAGGGATTGGATGGGACACTGAAGCTTTCTTT.

This chain links TRBV29-1 with TRBJ1-3; possible D gene TRBD1, 6 bases. Trimming removed 5 bases at V and 4 bases at J, with 15 bases between. Germline V gene sequence: CDR1 SQVTM, CDR2 ANQGSEA. This CDR3 comprises 14 residues. As DNA, the CDR3 is TGCAGCGTTTCCGACAGGCAGTCGGGAAACACCATATATTTT. It yields the protein CSVSDRQSGNTIYF.

The rearrangement uses TRBV6-5 and TRBJ2-2; maybe TRBD2 (6 bases). V lost 4 bases, J lost 2 bases, and 8 bases lay in between. The CDR3 loop spans 14 amino acids. Germline V gene data show CDR1 as MNHEY and CDR2 as SVGAGI. CDR3 loop: CASSLGGNTGELFF. CDR3 in DNA: TGTGCCAGCAGTTTGGGGGGAAACACCGGGGAGCTGTTTTTT.

In this sample, this clone turned up once. Other DNA sequences within the sample encode an identical CDR3. This chain's CDR3 is CASSLTGSHEQYF. CDR3 in DNA: TGCGCCAGCAGCCTCACAGGGTCCCACGAGCAGTACTTC. V usage is TRBV4-1 and J usage is TRBJ2-7; tentative D call: TRBD1 (6 bases). Germline V gene lookup returns CDR1 MGHRA and CDR2 YSYEKL. The CDR3 is 13 residues long. V lost 4 bases, J lost 5 bases, and 12 bases lay in between.

The chain employs TRBV6-1 and TRBJ1-2, with D uncertain. CDR3 length equals 14 residues. The V and J ends lost 2 bases and 7 bases respectively, with 14 bases between them. CDR1 MNHNS and CDR2 SASEGT come from the germline V gene. The CDR3 protein is CASSELTGKGGYTF. DNA for the CDR3: TGTGCCAGCAGTGAATTGACGGGGAAAGGTGGCTACACCTTC.

The rearrangement joins TRBV10-1 to TRBJ2-3; D unclear. V was clipped by 5 bases and J by 4 bases, with 13 bases between them. The germline V gene has CDR1 WNHNN and CDR2 SYGVQD (reference sequence). The CDR3 consists of 14 residues. The CDR3 region is CASSKPIEADTQYF. The CDR3 nucleotides are TGCGCCAGCAGTAAGCCAATAGAGGCAGATACGCAGTATTTT.

The V gene is TRBV30, the J gene TRBJ2-7; D gene unclear. The CDR3 is 13 residues long. V lost 2 bases to trimming and J lost 0 bases, with 8 bases between them. Per germline, CDR1 GTSNPN and CDR2 SVGIG (reference sequence). The CDR3 sequence: CAWSTSHSYEQYF. DNA for the CDR3: TGTGCCTGGAGTACCTCGCACTCCTACGAGCAGTACTTC.

In its sample, this clone was seen once. The chain uses TRBV15 and TRBJ1-2; D may be TRBD1 (5 bases). Trimming stripped 0 bases from V and 4 bases from J, with 12 bases between. The CDR3 covers 15 residues. From germline, CDR1 is LNHNV and CDR2 YYDKDF (reference sequence). The chain's CDR3 is CATSRDLAGPYGYTF. The CDR3 DNA reads as TGTGCCACCAGCAGAGATCTGGCAGGGCCCTATGGCTACACCTTC.

The gene calls are TRBV4-1 and TRBJ2-7; the match to TRBD2 covers 11 bases. Germline V gene lookup returns CDR1 MGHRA and CDR2 YSYEKL. The CDR3 extends over 15 amino acids. Trimming took 3 bases from V and 1 from J; bases not matched to a gene: 2. CDR3 sequence reads: CASSQTSGVSYEQYF. The CDR3 coding sequence is TGCGCCAGCAGCCAGACTAGCGGGGTGTCCTACGAGCAGTACTTC.